This T cell receptor beta chain originates from a study of OX40 agonist ivuxolimab in advanced cancers. Using immunoSEQ multiplex PCR, the repertoire was profiled, and TCRdb retains in-frame clones only, with some absent. In the table there are about 98,000 clones, around nine tenths of which are singletons. The CDR3 length is 16 residues. Germline CDR1 is SQVTM and CDR2 is ANQGSEA. The V end was cut by 4 bases, the J end by 4 bases, with 17 bases between. The origin of this receptor is an adult with an advanced solid tumor such as melanoma, head and neck, liver or kidney cancer. The material was CD4+ or CD8+ T cells sorted from blood, obtained in a trial of the OX40 agonist ivuxolimab. The chain employs TRBV29-1 and TRBJ2-6, with D possibly called TRBD1 or TRBD2 (6 bases each). The CDR3 coding sequence is TGCAGCGTTGGGTCACAGTGGGGGGCGGGGGCCAACGTCCTGACTTTC. Protein: CSVGSQWGAGANVLTF.